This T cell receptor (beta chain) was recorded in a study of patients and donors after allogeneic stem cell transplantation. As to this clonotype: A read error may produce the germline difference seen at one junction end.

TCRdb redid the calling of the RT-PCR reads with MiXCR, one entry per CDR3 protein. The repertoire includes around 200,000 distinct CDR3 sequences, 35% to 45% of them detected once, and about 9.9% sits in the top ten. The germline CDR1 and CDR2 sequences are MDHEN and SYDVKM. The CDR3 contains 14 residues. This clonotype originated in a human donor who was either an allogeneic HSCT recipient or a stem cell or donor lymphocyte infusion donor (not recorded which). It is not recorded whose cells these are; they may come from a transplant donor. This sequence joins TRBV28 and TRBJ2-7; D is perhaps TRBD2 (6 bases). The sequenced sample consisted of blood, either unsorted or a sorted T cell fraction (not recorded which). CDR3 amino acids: CASSFGGLSYEQYF. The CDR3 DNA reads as TGCGCCAGCAGTTTCGGGGGTCTCTCCTACGAGCAGTACTTC.